This T cell receptor beta chain was captured in a study of T cells in localized non-small cell lung cancer. The CDR3 loop spans 15 amino acids. From germline, CDR1 is MNHEY and CDR2 SVGAGI. The ends lost 7 bases at V and 2 bases at J; junction bases unmatched: 5. The table came from immunoSEQ multiplex PCR; TCRdb's copy has only in-frame clones and leaves some out. The sample gives roughly 90,000 clones, just over 90% of which show up once; roughly 4.3% is in the top ten. The receptor was derived from a woman between 35 and 70 years old with stage II squamous cell lung carcinoma. The sequenced sample was PBMCs, obtained before any cancer treatment. The rearrangement links TRBV6-5 to TRBJ1-5, with TRBD1 matching over 10 bases. The CDR3 reads CASTVTGGGNQPQHF. CDR3 bases: TGTGCCAGCACCGTGACAGGGGGCGGCAATCAGCCCCAGCATTTT.